This entry lists 4 T cell receptor beta chains sequenced from one sample in a study of blood T cell repertoires in COVID-19. Using immunoSEQ multiplex PCR, the repertoire was profiled, and TCRdb retains in-frame clones only, with some absent. The sample consists of 250,000 or so clones, approximately 86% of them appearing once. The sample comprised PBMCs or T cells enriched from blood (not recorded which). Receptors originate from a woman under 40 with acute COVID-19.

This clone appeared many times. V usage is TRBV19 and J usage is TRBJ2-7, with 8 bases that match TRBD1. V was clipped by 8 bases and J by 5 bases; unmatched bases: 11. CDR3 size: 14 residues. The germline CDR1 and CDR2 sequences are LNHDA and SQIVND (reference sequence). The DNA of the CDR3 is TGTGCCAGTGCCGCTACAGGGGGTTCGGACGAGCAGTACTTC. This sequence encodes CASAATGGSDEQYF.

The chain recombines TRBV7-9 with TRBJ2-2, with D perhaps matching TRBD1 (6 bases). The CDR3 runs 18 residues. V lost 3 bases and J 0 bases, leaving 17 bases between the germline ends. The germline CDR1 and CDR2 sequences are SEHNR and FQNEAQ (reference sequence). In nucleotides, the CDR3 is TGTGCCAGCAGCTTGAAAGGGGGTGGGGCTTCGAACACCGGGGAGCTGTTTTTT. It translates to CASSLKGGGASNTGELFF.

This chain joins TRBV19 and TRBJ1-1; tentative D call: TRBD1 (6 bases). Trimming cost V 3 bases and J 7 bases, with 12 bases left between them. The CDR3 extends over 13 amino acids. The germline V gene has CDR1 LNHDA and CDR2 SQIVND (reference sequence). CDR3 sequence: CASSMRTEGEAFF. CDR3 bases: TGTGCCAGTAGTATGAGGACAGAAGGTGAAGCTTTCTTT. Full variable domain (missing parts from reference TRBV19 and TRBJ1-1): DGGITQSPKYLFRKEGQNVTLSCEQNLNHDAMYWYRQDPGQGLRLIYYSQIVNDFQKGDIAEGYSVSREKKESFPLTVTSAQKNPTAFYLCASSMRTEGEAFFGQGTRLTVV.

This clone showed up just a few times. V usage is TRBV4-1 and J usage is TRBJ1-2; a possible D gene is TRBD1 (5 bases). The V and J ends lost 6 bases and 0 bases respectively, with 17 bases between them. Germline V gene data show CDR1 as MGHRA and CDR2 as YSYEKL. The CDR3 consists of 16 residues. The CDR3 here is CASSQRYTGSNYGYTF. For the CDR3, the DNA is TGCGCCAGCAGTCAAAGATATACAGGATCTAACTATGGCTACACCTTC.